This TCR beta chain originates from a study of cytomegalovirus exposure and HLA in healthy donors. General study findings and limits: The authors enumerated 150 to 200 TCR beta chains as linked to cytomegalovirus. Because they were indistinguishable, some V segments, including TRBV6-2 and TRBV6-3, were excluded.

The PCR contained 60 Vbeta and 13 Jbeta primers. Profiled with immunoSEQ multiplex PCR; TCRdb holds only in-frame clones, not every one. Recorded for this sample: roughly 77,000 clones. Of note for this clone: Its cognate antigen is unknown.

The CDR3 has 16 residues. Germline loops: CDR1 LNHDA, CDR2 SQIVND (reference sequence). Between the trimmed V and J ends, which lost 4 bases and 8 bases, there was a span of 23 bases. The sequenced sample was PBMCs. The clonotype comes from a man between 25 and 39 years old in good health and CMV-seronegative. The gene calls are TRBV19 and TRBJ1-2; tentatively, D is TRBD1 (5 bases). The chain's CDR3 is CASSTNDGSRVWGYTF. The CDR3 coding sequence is TGTGCCAGTAGTACAAATGACGGGAGCAGGGTATGGGGCTACACCTTC.